A single sample gave rise to the 5 T cell receptor beta chains below, sequenced in a study of blood T cell repertoires in COVID-19. TCRdb's table, derived via immunoSEQ multiplex PCR, lists solely in-frame clones and lacks some. In the table there are 200,000 to 250,000 clones, just over 85% of which are singletons. The source material was PBMCs or T cells enriched from blood (not recorded which). Source of these receptors: a woman aged 50 to 60 with acute COVID-19.

Here the CDR3 reads CASSTTLAVPPTDTQYF. DNA of the CDR3: TGTGCCAGCAGCACCACTCTAGCGGTTCCACCCACAGATACGCAGTATTTT. The chain combines TRBV9 with TRBJ2-3, with TRBD2 matching 7 bases. The CDR3 has 17 residues. V lost 4 bases to trimming and J lost 2 bases; unmatched junction nucleotides: 13. Germline V gene data show CDR1 as SGDLS and CDR2 as YYNGEE.

V and J are TRBV30 and TRBJ1-4, with TRBD1 identical over 9 bases. This CDR3 has 15 residues. Germline V gene sequence: CDR1 GTSNPN, CDR2 SVGIG (reference sequence). V shed 1 base, J shed 8 bases, and the junction held 8 bases outside the gene matches. The CDR3 loop reads CAWSEGQGRWEKLFF. CDR3 nucleotide sequence: TGTGCCTGGAGTGAGGGACAGGGACGTTGGGAAAAACTGTTTTTT.

The chain is built from TRBV6-4 and TRBJ1-5; no clear D gene. V was shortened by 5 bases and J by 0 bases, with 11 bases between the two germline ends. Per germline, CDR1 MRHNA and CDR2 SNTAGT. The CDR3 covers 15 residues. The CDR3 nucleotides are TGTGCCAGCAGTCCCAGTCCGAATAGCAATCAGCCCCAGCATTTT. It encodes CASSPSPNSNQPQHF.

V usage is TRBV3-1 (or the pseudogene TRBV3-2) and J usage is TRBJ1-5; 7 bases fit TRBD1. The trim removed 3 bases at V and 8 bases at J, leaving 13 bases unmatched. The CDR3 contains 16 residues. Germline lookup yields CDR1 LGHDT and CDR2 YNNKEL (reference sequence). The CDR3 reads CASSHGLLDRTEPQHF. The CDR3 bases are TGTGCCAGCAGCCATGGCCTTTTGGACAGGACGGAGCCCCAGCATTTT.

This clone was counted a few times. The rearrangement links TRBV6-5 to TRBJ2-7, with 9 bases fitting TRBD1. V lost 6 bases and J lost 3; bases outside the gene matches: 9. CDR1 and CDR2 (germline): MNHEY, SVGAGI. The CDR3 length is 15 residues. CDR3 loop: CASSNPGQGIYEQYF. The CDR3 nucleotides read TGTGCCAGCAGCAACCCGGGACAGGGCATCTACGAGCAGTACTTC.